This T cell receptor beta chain was profiled in a study of blood T cell repertoires in COVID-19. Unmatched junction bases numbered 6, after V lost 0 bases and J lost 6 bases. Germline V gives CDR1 SGHRS, CDR2 YFSETQ. The length of the CDR3 is 15 residues. As handled by the study authors: The assay estimated nucleated cells by amplifying reference gene primers. Produced via immunoSEQ multiplex PCR; TCRdb's table is partial and in-frame only. V and J calls and clone size are copied from that table; D and trimming were computed from the DNA. The table lists 150,000 to 170,000 clones, about 90% of them singletons, with approximately 0.59% in the top ten.

The receptor was derived from a man aged 50 to 60 with acute or convalescent COVID-19. What was sequenced was peripheral blood. The gene calls are TRBV5-1 and TRBJ2-1; the match to TRBD2 covers 7 bases. CDR3 DNA sequence: TGCGCCAGCAGCTTGGGTGGACTAGTGGCCAATGAGCAGTTCTTC. It translates to CASSLGGLVANEQFF.